This entry features one T cell receptor beta chain sequence. In the same sample, other DNA sequences code for this CDR3. The study ran its PCR with 60 Vbeta and 13 Jbeta primers. Libraries were prepared by immunoSEQ multiplex PCR; TCRdb keeps only in-frame clonotypes and omits some of them. The repertoire consists of around 200,000 clones, with around 83% occurring once and the leading ten covering roughly 10%. The source of the sample is a study of cytomegalovirus exposure and HLA in healthy donors. This CDR3 has 13 residues. Germline V gene data show CDR1 as SEHNR and CDR2 as FQNEAQ (reference sequence). The V end was cut by 0 bases, the J end by 6 bases, with 9 bases between.

Sequencing was carried out using PBMCs. The rearrangement links TRBV7-9 to TRBJ2-7; weak D call: TRBD2 (6 bases). The source is a woman aged 45-65 years in good health and CMV-seropositive. The CDR3 region has the DNA TGTGCCAGCAGCTTAGCCCGGGGAGGCGAGCAGTACTTC. This encodes CASSLARGGEQYF.